Sequencing of this T cell receptor beta chain was carried out in a study of CD8 T cells in ankylosing spondylitis. This clonotype was seen more than once but under ten times. Its target is unknown. Overall study results and limits: Matched ankylosing spondylitis synovial fluid reportedly showed significant enrichment of disease-linked clones. Disease-linked clones proved CD8+ and comparatively uncommon in peripheral blood. A TCR beta motif of under ten highly homologous variants appeared characteristic of ankylosing spondylitis blood.

V was trimmed by 6 bases and J by 6 bases, leaving 19 bases between them. CDR1 and CDR2 from the germline V gene are DFQATT and SNEGSKA (reference sequence). CDR3 size: 14 residues. Researchers built TCR beta libraries using quantitative 5'-RACE with molecular barcodes. TCRdb passed the 5' RACE reads through MiXCR, listing each CDR3 protein once. Of roughly 370,000 distinct CDR3 sequences in the sample, 20% to 25% were seen once. The origin of this receptor is a male donor with ankylosing spondylitis. This sequence joins TRBV20-1 and TRBJ2-3, with unresolved D. Sequencing input: blood, either unsorted or a sorted T cell fraction (not recorded which). The CDR3, as DNA: TGCAGTGCCCCCCCCTCGACACGGGCGGATACGCAGTATTTT. Translation gives CSAPPSTRADTQYF.